Shown below are 14 T cell receptor beta chains from a single sample sequenced in a study of glioma-infiltrating T cells after dendritic cell vaccination. Time point reported: after dendritic cell vaccination, including at tumor progression/relapse. Repertoires were generated with immunoSEQ multiplex PCR, while TCRdb's copy carries only in-frame clones and drops some. Of about 50,000 clones listed, around 89% were seen once; the top ten hold about 5%. The sequencing used blood, collected after dendritic cell vaccination. These receptors all come from a human donor with glioblastoma.

In DNA, the CDR3 is TGTGCCAGCAGTTTACGCGGGAGCTCCTACAATGAGCAGTTCTTC. Protein product: CASSLRGSSYNEQFF. The chain links TRBV28 to TRBJ2-1; 7 bases match TRBD2. Germline CDR1 is MDHEN and CDR2 is SYDVKM. The CDR3 loop spans 15 amino acids. J was trimmed by 0 bases and V by 2 bases; bases with no gene match: 1.

The chain recombines TRBV19 with TRBJ1-2; 12 bases agree with TRBD1. The CDR3 is 16 amino acids. The J segment lost 4 bases and the V segment lost 1 base, leaving 4 bases of the junction unmatched. In germline, CDR1 is LNHDA, CDR2 SQIVND (reference sequence). CDR3 bases: TGTGCCAGTAGTATAGCTGGGACAGGGGGCGCCTATGGCTACACCTTC. This gives the protein CASSIAGTGGAYGYTF. The variable domain in full, with the rest retrieved from reference TRBV19 and TRBJ1-2, is DGGITQSPKYLFRKEGQNVTLSCEQNLNHDAMYWYRQDPGQGLRLIYYSQIVNDFQKGDIAEGYSVSREKKESFPLTVTSAQKNPTAFYLCASSIAGTGGAYGYTFGSGTRLTVV.

The V call is TRBV2, the J call TRBJ1-2; possibly TRBD1 for D (6 bases). In germline, CDR1 is SNHLY, CDR2 FYNNEI. V lost 4 bases, J lost 8 bases, and 14 bases lay in between. The CDR3 is 13 amino acids. For the CDR3, the DNA is TGTGCCAGCAGTGGCAGGGGACATGGCGGCTACACCTTC. It encodes CASSGRGHGGYTF.

This sequence joins TRBV7-8 and TRBJ1-4; D not resolved. Germline V gene lookup returns CDR1 SGHVS and CDR2 FQNEAQ. V lost 2 bases and J lost 1, with 5 bases in between. The CDR3 covers 14 residues. The CDR3 bases are TGTGCCAGCAGCTTATACAGAACTAATGAAAAACTGTTTTTT. Amino acids: CASSLYRTNEKLFF. Supplemented by reference TRBV7-8 and TRBJ1-4, the full variable domain reads GAGVSQSPRYKVAKRGQDVALRCDPISGHVSLFWYQQALGQGPEFLTYFQNEAQLDKSGLPSDRFFAERPEGSVSTLKIQRTQQEDSAVYLCASSLYRTNEKLFFGSGTQLSVL.

This clone appeared a single time. This chain uses TRBV11-2 with TRBJ2-7; D is unresolved. The V and J ends lost 0 bases and 2 bases respectively, with 11 bases between them. Germline V gene data show CDR1 as SGHAT and CDR2 as FQNNGV. The length of the CDR3 is 15 residues. This CDR3 reads CASSLDPQATYEQYF. The CDR3 DNA reads as TGTGCCAGCAGCTTAGATCCCCAGGCAACCTACGAGCAGTACTTC.

V gene TRBV28 combines with J gene TRBJ1-2; 8 bases fit TRBD1. The length of the CDR3 is 15 residues. The trim removed 5 bases at V and 8 bases at J, leaving 13 bases unmatched. The germline V gene has CDR1 MDHEN and CDR2 SYDVKM. CDR3 nucleotides: TGTGCCAGCAGTCCCTCTTTGGGCAGGGGGCACGGCTACACCTTC. This gives the protein CASSPSLGRGHGYTF.

The V call is TRBV19, the J call TRBJ2-3; a weak D match, TRBD1 (6 bases). Per the germline V gene, CDR1 is LNHDA and CDR2 is SQIVND (reference sequence). Trimming removed 5 bases from V and 9 bases from J, with 18 bases in between. The CDR3 covers 14 residues. The DNA of the CDR3 is TGTGCCAGTAGTCCCCAAGGGGGAGTGGAGACGCAGTATTTT. This encodes CASSPQGGVETQYF.

As regards this clone: Additional DNA sequences in this sample encode the identical CDR3. This rearrangement joins TRBV7-9 to TRBJ1-2; 12 bases fit TRBD1. V shed 4 bases, J shed 13 bases, and the junction held 13 bases outside the gene matches. Per the germline V gene, CDR1 is SEHNR and CDR2 is FQNEAQ (reference sequence). The CDR3 length is 15 residues. The CDR3 nucleotides read TGTGCCAGCAGCTCGGTATCGACGGGACAGGGGGCTACCACCTTC. Protein product: CASSSVSTGQGATTF. The whole variable domain, filled in from reference TRBV7-9 and TRBJ1-2, reads DTGVSQNPRHKITKRGQNVTFRCDPISEHNRLYWYRQTLGQGPEFLTYFQNEAQLEKSRLLSDRFSAERPKGSFSTLEIQRTEQGDSAMYLCASSSVSTGQGATTFGSGTRLTVV.

The V and J genes are TRBV9 and TRBJ1-4; possibly TRBD1 for D (5 bases). Germline CDR1 reads SGDLS; CDR2 reads YYNGEE. CDR3 length: 14 amino acids. Trimming took 0 bases from V and 6 from J, leaving 9 bases between them. The DNA of the CDR3 is TGTGCCAGCAGCGTAGACGGGGGTTATGAAAAACTGTTTTTT. Translation gives CASSVDGGYEKLFF. The whole variable domain, remainder taken from reference TRBV9 and TRBJ1-4, is DSGVTQTPKHLITATGQRVTLRCSPRSGDLSVYWYQQSLDQGLQFLIQYYNGEERAKGNILERFSAQQFPDLHSELNLSSLELGDSALYFCASSVDGGYEKLFFGSGTQLSVL.

V is TRBV28 and J is TRBJ2-1, with 10 bases that match TRBD1. The V segment lost 5 bases and the J segment 2 bases; nucleotides outside the gene matches: 6. Per germline, CDR1 MDHEN and CDR2 SYDVKM. The CDR3 contains 16 residues. In DNA form, the CDR3 reads TGTGCCAGCAGTCCCCCCGGACAGGGGGCCTACAATGAGCAGTTCTTC. Translated, it gives CASSPPGQGAYNEQFF.

For this clone: One end of the junction is discordant with germline, which a read error may explain. V is TRBV7-8 and J is TRBJ1-1; perhaps TRBD1 as D (5 bases). This CDR3 region has 14 residues. Germline V CDR1 and CDR2: SGHVS, FQNEAQ. The CDR3 nucleotides read TGTGCCAGCAGCTTAAGACAGATTAACATTGAAGCTTTCTTT. Its protein is CASSLRQINIEAFF.

The gene calls are TRBV7-9 and TRBJ1-2; D unresolved. Germline-derived CDR1 and CDR2 are SEHNR and FQNEAQ (reference sequence). Trimming shortened V by 1 base and J by 6 bases, and 9 bases separated the two germline ends. CDR3 length: 13 residues. CDR3 coding DNA: TGTGCCAGCAGCTTAGGGTGGAGTGATGGCTACACCTTC. It encodes CASSLGWSDGYTF.

Regarding this clone: The junction and the germline gene differ at one end; a read error may be behind it. The V and J genes are TRBV28 and TRBJ2-7, with 14 positions matching TRBD2. The CDR3 spans 14 residues. In germline, CDR1 is MDHEN, CDR2 SYDVKM. The CDR3 region is CASIQTGTSGRGAF. The DNA of the CDR3 is TGTGCCAGCATCCAAACCGGGACTAGCGGGAGAGGGGCCTTC.

V usage is TRBV9 and J usage is TRBJ2-7; tentatively, D is TRBD2 (5 bases). Germline values: CDR1 SGDLS, CDR2 YYNGEE. The CDR3 is 15 amino acids. Between the trimmed V and J ends, which lost 5 bases and 2 bases, there was a span of 17 bases. CDR3 coding DNA: TGTGCCAGCAGTTCTCAACTAGATCCTGCCTACGAGCAGTACTTC. It translates to CASSSQLDPAYEQYF.